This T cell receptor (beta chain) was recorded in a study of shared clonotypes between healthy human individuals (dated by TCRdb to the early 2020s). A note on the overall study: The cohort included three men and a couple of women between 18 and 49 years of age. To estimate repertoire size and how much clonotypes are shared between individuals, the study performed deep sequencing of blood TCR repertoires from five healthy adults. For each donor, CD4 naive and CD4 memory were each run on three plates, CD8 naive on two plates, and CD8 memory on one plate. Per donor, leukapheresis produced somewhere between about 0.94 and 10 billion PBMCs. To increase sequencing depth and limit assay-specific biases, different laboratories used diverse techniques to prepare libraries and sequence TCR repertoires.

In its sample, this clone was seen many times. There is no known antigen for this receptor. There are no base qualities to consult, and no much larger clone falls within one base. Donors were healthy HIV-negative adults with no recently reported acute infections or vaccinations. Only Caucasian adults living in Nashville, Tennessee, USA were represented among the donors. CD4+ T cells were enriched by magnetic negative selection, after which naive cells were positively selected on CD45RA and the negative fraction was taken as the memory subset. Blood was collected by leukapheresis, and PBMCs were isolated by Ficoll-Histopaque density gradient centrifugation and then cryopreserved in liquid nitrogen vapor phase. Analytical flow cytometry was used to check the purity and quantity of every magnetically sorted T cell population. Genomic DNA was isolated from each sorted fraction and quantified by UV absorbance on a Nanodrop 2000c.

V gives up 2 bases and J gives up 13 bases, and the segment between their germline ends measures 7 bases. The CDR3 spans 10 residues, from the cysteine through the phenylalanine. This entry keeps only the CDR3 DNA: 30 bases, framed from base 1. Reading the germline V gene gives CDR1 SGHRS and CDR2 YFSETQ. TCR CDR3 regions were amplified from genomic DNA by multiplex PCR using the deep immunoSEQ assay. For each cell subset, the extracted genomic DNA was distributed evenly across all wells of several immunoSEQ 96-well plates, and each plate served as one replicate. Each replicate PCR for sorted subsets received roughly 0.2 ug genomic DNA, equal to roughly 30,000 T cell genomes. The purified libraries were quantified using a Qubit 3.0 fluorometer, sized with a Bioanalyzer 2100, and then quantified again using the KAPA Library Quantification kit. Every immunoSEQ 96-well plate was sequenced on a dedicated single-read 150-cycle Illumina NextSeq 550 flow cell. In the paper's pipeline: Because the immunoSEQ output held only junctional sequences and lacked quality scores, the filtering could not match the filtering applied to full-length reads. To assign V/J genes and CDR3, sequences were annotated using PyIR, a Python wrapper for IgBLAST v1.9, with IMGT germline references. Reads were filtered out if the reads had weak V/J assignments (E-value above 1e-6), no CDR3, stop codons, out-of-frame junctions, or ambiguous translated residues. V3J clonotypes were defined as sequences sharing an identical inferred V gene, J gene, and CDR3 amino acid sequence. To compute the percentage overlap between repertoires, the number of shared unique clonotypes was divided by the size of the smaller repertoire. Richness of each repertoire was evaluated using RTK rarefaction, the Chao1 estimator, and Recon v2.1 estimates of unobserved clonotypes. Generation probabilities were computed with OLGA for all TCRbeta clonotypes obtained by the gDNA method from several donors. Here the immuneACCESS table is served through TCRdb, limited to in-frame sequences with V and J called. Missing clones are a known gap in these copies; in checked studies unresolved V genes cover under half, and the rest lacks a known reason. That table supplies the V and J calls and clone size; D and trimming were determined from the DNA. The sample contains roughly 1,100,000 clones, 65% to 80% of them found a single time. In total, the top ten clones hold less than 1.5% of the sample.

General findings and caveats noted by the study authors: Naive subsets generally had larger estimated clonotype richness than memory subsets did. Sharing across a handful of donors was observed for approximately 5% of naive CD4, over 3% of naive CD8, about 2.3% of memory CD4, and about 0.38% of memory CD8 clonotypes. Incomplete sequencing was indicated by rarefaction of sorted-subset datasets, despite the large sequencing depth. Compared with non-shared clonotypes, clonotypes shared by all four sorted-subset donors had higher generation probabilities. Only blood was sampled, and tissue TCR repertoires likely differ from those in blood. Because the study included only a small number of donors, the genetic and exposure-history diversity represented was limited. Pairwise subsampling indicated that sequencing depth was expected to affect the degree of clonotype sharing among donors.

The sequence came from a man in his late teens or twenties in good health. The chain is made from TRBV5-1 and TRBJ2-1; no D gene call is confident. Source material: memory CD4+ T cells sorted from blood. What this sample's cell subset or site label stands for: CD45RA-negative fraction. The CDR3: CASSLWAQFF. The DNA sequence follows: TGCGCCAGCAGCTTATGGGCTCAGTTCTTC. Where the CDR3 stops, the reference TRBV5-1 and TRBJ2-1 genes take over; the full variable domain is KAGVTQTPRYLIKTRGQQVTLSCSPISGHRSVSWYQQTPGQGLQFLFEYFSETQRNKGNFPGRFSGRQFSNSRSEMNVSTLELGDSALYLCASSLWAQFFGPGTRLTVL.